The rows below give T cell receptor beta chains drawn from one sample of a study of T cells after posttransplantation cyclophosphamide. Generated by immunoSEQ multiplex PCR, the TCRdb table keeps only in-frame clones and is missing some. Here the sample spans more than 20,000 clones, about 82% being singletons. Sequencing used PBMCs. The receptors stem from an older woman with a blood cancer, CMV-positive, and with a related stem cell donor. The conserved cysteine and the conserved F or W are not part of the CDR3 here.

v_call: TRBV2
cdr3_aa: ASRGQLNTEAF

v_call: TRBV5-5
cdr3_aa: ASSLDRVASEQY

v_call: TRBV9
cdr3_aa: ASSTTSGGWTEAF

v_call: TRBV7-2
cdr3_aa: ASSLGSAGLGYT

v_call: TRBV5-1
cdr3_aa: ASNGWASGSNEQF

v_call: TRBV7-9
cdr3_aa: ASSLRQPGTSGKSEQF

v_call: TRBV18
cdr3_aa: ASSGDRRSEKLF

v_call: TRBV20-1
cdr3_aa: SARLVNEQF

v_call: TRBV5-6
cdr3_aa: ASILLSGATYEQY

v_call: TRBV5-1
cdr3_aa: ASSPGGRSGGASGYT

v_call: TRBV7-8
cdr3_aa: ASSTLPRGVSYNEQF

v_call: TRBV2
cdr3_aa: ASSLSGTLSEQY

v_call: TRBV27
cdr3_aa: ASGITSTDTQY

v_call: TRBV5-1
cdr3_aa: ASSLVGGGVIEAF

v_call: TRBV7-2
cdr3_aa: ASSFLGTGESYGYT

v_call: TRBV5-6
cdr3_aa: ASSSPGLAGVMNEQF

v_call: TRBV11-2
cdr3_aa: ASSSRGRADLEAF

v_call: TRBV20-1
cdr3_aa: SAQGGGTQY

v_call: TRBV6-6
cdr3_aa: ASSYSAGGNQPQH

v_call: TRBV5-4
cdr3_aa: ASSLGQRRSIYGYT

v_call: TRBV7-9
cdr3_aa: ASSLVAGEQF

v_call: TRBV2
cdr3_aa: ASSEAGSYTEAF

v_call: TRBV5-1
cdr3_aa: ASSLGGADTQY

v_call: TRBV20-1
cdr3_aa: STGRAEAF

v_call: TRBV10-3
cdr3_aa: AISPLGQGYGYT

v_call: TRBV4-1
cdr3_aa: ASSQGTGKNTGELF

v_call: TRBV6-5
cdr3_aa: ASSSGTIYEQY

v_call: TRBV6-1
cdr3_aa: ASSSGYGYT

v_call: TRBV5-1
cdr3_aa: ASSLGLAESTDTQY

v_call: TRBV2
cdr3_aa: ASSESGTQY

v_call: TRBV5-1
cdr3_aa: ASSHGTTYEQY

v_call: TRBV2
cdr3_aa: ASVPRLAGEYEQY

v_call: TRBV30
cdr3_aa: AWSAWQGDGETQY

v_call: TRBV18
cdr3_aa: ASSPPGQYGNQPQH

v_call: TRBV25-1
cdr3_aa: ASSPHRIEAF

v_call: TRBV7-2
cdr3_aa: ASTLQVLTSGIGNEQF

v_call: TRBV10-3
cdr3_aa: AILAAGEQY

v_call: TRBV5-1
cdr3_aa: ASSLSVRGTEAF

v_call: TRBV7-9
cdr3_aa: ASSASTETQY

v_call: TRBV25-1
cdr3_aa: ASSTRQGGWPNEKLF

v_call: TRBV19
cdr3_aa: ASSMRVENTEAF

v_call: TRBV7-9
cdr3_aa: ASSLPLSGYEQY

v_call: TRBV9
cdr3_aa: ASSVLPFLVGGRDYGYT

v_call: TRBV5-6
cdr3_aa: ASSSGTELYNEQF

v_call: TRBV11-3
cdr3_aa: ASSLSGKGEQF

v_call: TRBV28
cdr3_aa: ASRRQGFDEQY